The T cell receptor beta chain under discussion was sequenced for a study of blood T cell repertoires in COVID-19. Background on the study: COVID-19 samples from acute and convalescent phases originated in the United States, Italy and Spain. PBMCs, B-cell-depleted T cells, or T cells provided the cDNA or gDNA that made up the material.

V was pared by 3 bases and J by 2 bases, with 12 bases between. The CDR3 runs to 14 residues. Germline CDR1 is SGDLS and CDR2 is YYNGEE. Using immunoSEQ multiplex PCR, the repertoire was profiled, and TCRdb retains in-frame clones only, with some absent. Of about 34,000 clones in the sample, approximately 91% are singletons; the top ten hold 5.5% to 7%. Sequenced input: peripheral blood. V and J are TRBV9 and TRBJ2-7, with unresolved D. The clonotype originates from a woman of 80 years or more with acute or convalescent COVID-19. The CDR3 loop is CASSANTSPYEQYF. The CDR3 bases are TGTGCCAGCAGCGCAAATACGAGTCCCTACGAGCAGTACTTC.